This entry is about one T cell receptor (beta chain). This clone's antigen is unknown. The record has no base qualities; no much larger clone is one base away. Using the deep immunoSEQ assay, TCR CDR3 regions were amplified from genomic DNA by multiplex PCR. For each cell subset, the extracted genomic DNA was distributed evenly across all wells of several immunoSEQ 96-well plates, and each plate served as one replicate. For sorted subsets, about 200 ng genomic DNA, equal to some 28,000 T cell genomes, was loaded into each replicate PCR. Purified libraries were quantified with a Qubit 3.0 fluorometer, sized on a Bioanalyzer 2100, and re-quantified with the KAPA Library Quantification kit. Every immunoSEQ 96-well plate was sequenced on a dedicated single-read 150-cycle Illumina NextSeq 550 flow cell. Turning to the authors' computational methods: Because the immunoSEQ output included only junctional sequences and no quality scores, the filtering could not be the same as the filtering used for full-length reads. Sequences were annotated with PyIR, a Python wrapper for IgBLAST v1.9, using IMGT germline references to assign V/J genes and CDR3. Any read was removed if the V/J assignment was weak (E-value above 1e-6), the CDR3 was missing, or the read contained stop codons, out-of-frame junctions, or ambiguous translated residues. A V3J clonotype was defined by an identical inferred V gene, J gene, and CDR3 amino acid sequence. Percentage overlap between repertoires was computed as shared unique clonotypes divided by the size of the smaller repertoire. Three approaches were used to assess repertoire richness: RTK rarefaction, the Chao1 estimator, and Recon v2.1 estimates of unobserved clonotypes. Generation probabilities were computed with OLGA for all TCRbeta clonotypes obtained by the gDNA method from several donors. Imported from immuneACCESS, the table was reduced by TCRdb to in-frame sequences with V and J called. These copies leave out some clones; in studies compared against another copy, an unresolved V gene accounts for under half, and the cause of the remainder is not known. The DNA was the basis for D and trimming; V, J and clone size are from that table. This sample lists approximately 2.4 million clones; about 94% were detected once. In total, the top ten clones hold about 0.13% of the sample.

The germline V gene supplies CDR1 SGHAT and CDR2 FQNNGV. The CDR3 spans 15 residues, from the cysteine through the phenylalanine. This entry keeps only the CDR3 DNA: 45 bases, framed from base 1. Relative to germline, V is missing 6 bases and J is missing 1 base, with 7 bases of the junction outside any gene match. The donors were healthy, HIV-negative adults who had no recently reported acute infections or vaccinations. Every donor was a Caucasian adult residing in Nashville, Tennessee, USA. CD4+ T cells were enriched through magnetic negative selection, after which naive cells were positively selected on CD45RA and the remaining negative fraction served as the memory subset. Blood was obtained by leukapheresis, after which PBMCs were separated by Ficoll-Histopaque density gradient centrifugation and cryopreserved in liquid nitrogen vapor phase. Purity and quantity of every magnetically sorted T cell population were checked by analytical flow cytometry. Genomic DNA was isolated from every sorted fraction and measured by UV absorbance on a Nanodrop 2000c.

The sample originates from a study of shared clonotypes between healthy human individuals (dated by TCRdb to about 2020). For the wider study: The cohort included three men and a couple of women between 18 and 49 years of age. For each donor, CD4 naive and CD4 memory were each run on three plates, CD8 naive on two plates, and CD8 memory on one plate. Blood TCR repertoires of 5 or 6 healthy adults were deeply sequenced to estimate repertoire size and the extent of clonotype sharing between individuals. To increase sequencing depth and limit assay-specific biases, TCR repertoire library preparation and sequencing were carried out by different laboratories using diverse techniques. Each donor's leukapheresis produced roughly between roughly 0.85 and 9.5 billion PBMCs. Overall study results and their limits: Estimated clonotype richness was generally larger for naive than for memory subsets. Higher generation probabilities were observed for clonotypes shared by all four sorted-subset donors than for non-shared clonotypes. Incomplete sequencing was indicated by rarefaction of sorted-subset datasets, despite the large sequencing depth. Sampling was restricted to blood, and TCR repertoires in tissues likely differ from the TCR repertoires found in blood. The genetic and exposure-history diversity represented was limited by the small number of donors. Sharing across several donors was observed for around 4.8% of naive CD4, less than 4% of naive CD8, about 2.3% of memory CD4, and roughly 0.4% of memory CD8 clonotypes. Pairwise subsampling indicated that sequencing depth was expected to affect the degree of clonotype sharing among donors.

The receptor was isolated from a man between 18 and 35 years old in good health. Source material: naive CD4+ T cells sorted from blood. This sample's cell subset or site label indicates: CD45RA+ positively selected. The chain links TRBV11-2 with TRBJ2-5, and TRBD2 aligns with 8 junction nucleotides. At the DNA level, the sequence is TGTGCCAGCAGTAGGGTAACTAGCGGCCAAGAGACCCAGTACTTC. Its amino acids are CASSRVTSGQETQYF.